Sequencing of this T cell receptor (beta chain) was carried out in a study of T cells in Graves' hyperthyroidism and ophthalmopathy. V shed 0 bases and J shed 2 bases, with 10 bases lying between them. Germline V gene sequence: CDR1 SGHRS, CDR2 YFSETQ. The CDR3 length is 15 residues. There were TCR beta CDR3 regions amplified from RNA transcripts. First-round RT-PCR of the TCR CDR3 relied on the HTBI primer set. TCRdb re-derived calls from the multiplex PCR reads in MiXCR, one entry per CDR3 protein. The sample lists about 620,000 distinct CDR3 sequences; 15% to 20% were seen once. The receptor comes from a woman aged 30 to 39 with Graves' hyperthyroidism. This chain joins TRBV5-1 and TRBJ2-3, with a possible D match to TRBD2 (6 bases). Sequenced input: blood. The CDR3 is CASSLGAGNTDTQYF. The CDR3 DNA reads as TGCGCCAGCAGCTTGGGCGCGGGAAACACAGATACGCAGTATTTT.